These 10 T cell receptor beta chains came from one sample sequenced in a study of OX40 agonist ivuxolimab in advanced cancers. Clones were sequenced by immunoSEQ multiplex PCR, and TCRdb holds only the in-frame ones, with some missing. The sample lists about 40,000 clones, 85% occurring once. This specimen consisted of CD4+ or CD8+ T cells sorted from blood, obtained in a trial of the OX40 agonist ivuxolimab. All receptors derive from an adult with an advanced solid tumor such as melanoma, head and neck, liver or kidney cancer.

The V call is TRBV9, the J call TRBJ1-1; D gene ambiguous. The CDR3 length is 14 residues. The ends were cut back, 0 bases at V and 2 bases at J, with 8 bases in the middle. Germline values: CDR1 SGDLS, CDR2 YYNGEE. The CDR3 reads CASSVGVINTEAFF. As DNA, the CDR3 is TGTGCCAGCAGCGTAGGGGTGATTAACACTGAAGCTTTCTTT.

CDR3 loop: CASSLAGGPWELFF. The CDR3 coding sequence is TGTGCCAGCAGTTTAGCGGGAGGGCCTTGGGAGCTGTTTTTT. The chain is built from TRBV27 and TRBJ2-2; TRBD2 aligns across 9 bases. V trimming: 2 bases; J trimming: 9 bases; junction bases outside the gene matches: 4. The CDR3 sequence is 14 residues long. Per germline, CDR1 MNHEY and CDR2 SMNVEV (reference sequence).

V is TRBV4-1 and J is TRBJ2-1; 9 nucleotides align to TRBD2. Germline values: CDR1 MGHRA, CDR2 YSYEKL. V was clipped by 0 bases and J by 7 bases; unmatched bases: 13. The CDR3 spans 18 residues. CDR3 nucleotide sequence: TGCGCCAGCAGCCAAGAGTTCGGGCGGGAGGGTAGGATGAATGAGCAGTTCTTC. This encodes CASSQEFGREGRMNEQFF.

The CDR3 reads CASSFETGNTEAFF. CDR3 DNA sequence: TGTGCCAGCAGCTTTGAGACAGGGAACACTGAAGCTTTCTTT. This chain joins TRBV7-8 and TRBJ1-1, with D perhaps matching TRBD1 (6 bases). V was pared by 3 bases and J by 1 base, with 9 bases between. Germline CDR1 reads SGHVS; CDR2 reads FQNEAQ. CDR3 size: 14 residues.

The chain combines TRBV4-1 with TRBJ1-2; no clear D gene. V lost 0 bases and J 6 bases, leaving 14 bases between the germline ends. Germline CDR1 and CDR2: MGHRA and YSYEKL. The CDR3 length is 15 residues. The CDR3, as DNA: TGCGCCAGCAGCCAAGATCTTAGGGCCGCAGATGGCTACACCTTC. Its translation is CASSQDLRAADGYTF.

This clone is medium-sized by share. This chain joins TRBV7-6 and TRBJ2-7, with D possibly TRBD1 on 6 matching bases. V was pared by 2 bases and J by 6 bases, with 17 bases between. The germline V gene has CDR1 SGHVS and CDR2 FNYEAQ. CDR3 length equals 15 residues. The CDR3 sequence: CASSLRGQTRSEQYF. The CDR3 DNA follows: TGTGCCAGCAGCTTAAGAGGACAGACAAGGAGCGAGCAGTACTTC. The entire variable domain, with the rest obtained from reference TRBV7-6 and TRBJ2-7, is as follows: GAGVSQSPRYKVTKRGQDVALRCDPISGHVSLYWYRQALGQGPEFLTYFNYEAQQDKSGLPNDRFSAERPEGSISTLTIQRTEQRDSAMYRCASSLRGQTRSEQYFGPGTRLTVT.

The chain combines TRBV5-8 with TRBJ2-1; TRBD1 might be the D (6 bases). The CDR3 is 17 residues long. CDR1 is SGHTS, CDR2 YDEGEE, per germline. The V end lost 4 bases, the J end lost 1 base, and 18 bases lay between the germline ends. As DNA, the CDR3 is TGTGCCAGCAGCCGCTCCCCGGGACATAGATCCTACAATGAGCAGTTCTTC. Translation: CASSRSPGHRSYNEQFF.

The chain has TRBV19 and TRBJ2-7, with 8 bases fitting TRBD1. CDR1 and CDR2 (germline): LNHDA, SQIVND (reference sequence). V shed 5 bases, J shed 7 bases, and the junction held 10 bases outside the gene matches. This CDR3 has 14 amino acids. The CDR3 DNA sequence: TGTGCCAGTAGTGCCGGGACAGGCCCCTGGGAGCAGTACTTC. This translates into CASSAGTGPWEQYF. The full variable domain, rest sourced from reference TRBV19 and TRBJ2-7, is DGGITQSPKYLFRKEGQNVTLSCEQNLNHDAMYWYRQDPGQGLRLIYYSQIVNDFQKGDIAEGYSVSREKKESFPLTVTSAQKNPTAFYLCASSAGTGPWEQYFGPGTRLTVT.

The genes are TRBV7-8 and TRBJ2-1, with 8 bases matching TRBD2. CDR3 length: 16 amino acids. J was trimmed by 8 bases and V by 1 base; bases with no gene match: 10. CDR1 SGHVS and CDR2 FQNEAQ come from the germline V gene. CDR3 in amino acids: CASSLVAGGYLDEQFF. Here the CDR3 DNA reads TGTGCCAGCAGCTTAGTCGCGGGGGGCTATTTGGATGAGCAGTTCTTC. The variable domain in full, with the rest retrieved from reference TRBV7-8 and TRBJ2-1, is GAGVSQSPRYKVAKRGQDVALRCDPISGHVSLFWYQQALGQGPEFLTYFQNEAQLDKSGLPSDRFFAERPEGSVSTLKIQRTQQEDSAVYLCASSLVAGGYLDEQFFGPGTRLTVL.

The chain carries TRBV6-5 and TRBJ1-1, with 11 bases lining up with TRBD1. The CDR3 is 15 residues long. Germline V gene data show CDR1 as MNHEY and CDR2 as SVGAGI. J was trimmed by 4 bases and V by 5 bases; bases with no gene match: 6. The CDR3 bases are TGTGCCAGCAGTGCCTCCGGGACAGGGGGCACTGAAGCTTTCTTT. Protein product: CASSASGTGGTEAFF.